The source of this TCR beta chain is a study of blood T cells in healthy people across ages. Primers used in a second PCR of about 7 to 12 cycles were a sample-barcoded 5' primer and a J-beta primer mix. The authors tagged each cDNA molecule using a template-switch adaptor with 12 random nucleotides. TCRdb analysed the 5' RACE reads with MiXCR anew, one entry per CDR3 protein. This table holds 800,000 to 950,000 distinct CDR3 sequences, roughly 52% found once. The study's findings and limits: It was not known whether donors were CMV positive (a possible confounder of expanded clonotype changes).

The CDR3 has 18 residues. The germline V gene has CDR1 KGHDR and CDR2 SFDVKD. The V and J ends lost 2 bases and 1 base, in that order; junction bases with no gene match: 7. About this clonotype itself: The antigen is not known.

The donors, healthy Caucasians from Russia, were aged 6 to 90. The authors isolated at least 6.5 million PBMCs per sample. Sequenced material: blood. This clonotype originated in a man under 40 in good health. The J gene is TRBJ2-4, the V gene TRBV24-1, with 10 bases fitting TRBD1. This chain's CDR3 is CATSDSPGQGSAKNIQYF. The CDR3 DNA reads as TGTGCCACCAGTGATTCTCCGGGACAGGGGTCGGCCAAAAACATTCAGTACTTC.